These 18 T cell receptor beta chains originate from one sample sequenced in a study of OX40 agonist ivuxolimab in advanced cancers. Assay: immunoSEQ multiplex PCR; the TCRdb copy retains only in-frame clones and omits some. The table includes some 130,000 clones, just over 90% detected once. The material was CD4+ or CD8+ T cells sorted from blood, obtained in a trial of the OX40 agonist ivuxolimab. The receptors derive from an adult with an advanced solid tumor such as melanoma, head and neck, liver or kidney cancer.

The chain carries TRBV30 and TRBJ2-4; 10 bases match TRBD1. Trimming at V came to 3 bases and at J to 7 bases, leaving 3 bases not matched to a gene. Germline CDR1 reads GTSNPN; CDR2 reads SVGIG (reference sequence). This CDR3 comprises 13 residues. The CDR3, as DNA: TGTGCCTGGAGCCCGGACAGGGGGAACATTCAGTACTTC. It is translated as CAWSPDRGNIQYF.

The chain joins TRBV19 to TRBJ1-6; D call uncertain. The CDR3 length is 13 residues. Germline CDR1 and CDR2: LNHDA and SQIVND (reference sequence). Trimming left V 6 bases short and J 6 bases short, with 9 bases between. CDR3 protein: CASRYQSNSPLHF. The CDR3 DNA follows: TGTGCCAGTAGGTACCAATCTAATTCACCCCTCCACTTT.

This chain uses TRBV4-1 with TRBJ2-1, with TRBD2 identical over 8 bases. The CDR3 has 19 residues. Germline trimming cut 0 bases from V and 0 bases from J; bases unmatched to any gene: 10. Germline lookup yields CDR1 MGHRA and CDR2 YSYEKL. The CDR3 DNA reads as TGCGCCAGCAGCCAAGATCTTTACGGGAGGGCCCTCTCCTACAATGAGCAGTTCTTC. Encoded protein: CASSQDLYGRALSYNEQFF.

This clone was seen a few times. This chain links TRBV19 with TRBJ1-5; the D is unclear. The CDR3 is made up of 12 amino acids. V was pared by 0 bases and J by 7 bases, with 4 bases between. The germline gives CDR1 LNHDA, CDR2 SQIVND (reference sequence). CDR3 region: CASSIDPQPQHF. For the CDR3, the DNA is TGTGCCAGTAGTATAGACCCCCAGCCCCAGCATTTT. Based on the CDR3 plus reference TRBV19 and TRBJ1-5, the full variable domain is DGGITQSPKYLFRKEGQNVTLSCEQNLNHDAMYWYRQDPGQGLRLIYYSQIVNDFQKGDIAEGYSVSREKKESFPLTVTSAQKNPTAFYLCASSIDPQPQHFGDGTRLSIL.

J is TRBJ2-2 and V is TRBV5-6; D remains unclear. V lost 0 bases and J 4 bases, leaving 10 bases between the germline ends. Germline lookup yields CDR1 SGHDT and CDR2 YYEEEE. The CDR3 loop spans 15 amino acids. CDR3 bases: TGTGCCAGCAGCTTGGGGATTTCTCCCACCGGGGAGCTGTTTTTT. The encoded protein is CASSLGISPTGELFF.

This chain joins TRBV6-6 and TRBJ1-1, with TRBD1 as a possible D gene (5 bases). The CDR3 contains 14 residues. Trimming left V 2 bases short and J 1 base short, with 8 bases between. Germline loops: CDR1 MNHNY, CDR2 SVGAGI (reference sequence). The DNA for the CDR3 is TGTGCCAGCAGTTACAACGGACAGAACACTGAAGCTTTCTTT. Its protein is CASSYNGQNTEAFF.

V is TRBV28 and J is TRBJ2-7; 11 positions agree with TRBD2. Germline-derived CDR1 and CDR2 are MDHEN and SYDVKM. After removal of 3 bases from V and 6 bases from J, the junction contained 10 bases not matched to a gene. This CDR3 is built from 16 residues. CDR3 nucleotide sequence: TGTGCCAGCAGTTTCGGCCTAGCGGGAGGATGGGTCGAGCAGTACTTC. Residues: CASSFGLAGGWVEQYF.

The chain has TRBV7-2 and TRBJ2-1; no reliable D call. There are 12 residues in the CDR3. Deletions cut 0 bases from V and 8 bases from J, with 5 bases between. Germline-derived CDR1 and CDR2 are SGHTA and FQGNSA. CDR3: CASSLAPHEQFF. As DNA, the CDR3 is TGTGCCAGCAGCTTAGCCCCGCATGAGCAGTTCTTC.

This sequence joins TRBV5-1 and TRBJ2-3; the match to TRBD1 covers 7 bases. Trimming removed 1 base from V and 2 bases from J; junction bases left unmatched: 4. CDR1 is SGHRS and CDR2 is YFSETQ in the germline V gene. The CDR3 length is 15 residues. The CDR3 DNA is TGCGCCAGCAGCTTGTGGGGACAGTACACAGATACGCAGTATTTT. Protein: CASSLWGQYTDTQYF.

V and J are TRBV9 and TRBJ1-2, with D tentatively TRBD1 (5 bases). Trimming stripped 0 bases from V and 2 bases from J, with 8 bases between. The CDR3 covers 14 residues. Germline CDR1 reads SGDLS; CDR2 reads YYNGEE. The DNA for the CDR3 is TGTGCCAGCAGCGTAGGCGCAGGGAACTATGGCTACACCTTC. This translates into CASSVGAGNYGYTF.

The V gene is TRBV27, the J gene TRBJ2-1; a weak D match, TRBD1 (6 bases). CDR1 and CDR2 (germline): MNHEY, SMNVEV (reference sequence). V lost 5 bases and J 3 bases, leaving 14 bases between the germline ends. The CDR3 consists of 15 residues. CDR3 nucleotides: TGTGCCAGCAGTCCCCGGACAGTGGTCTACAATGAGCAGTTCTTC. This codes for CASSPRTVVYNEQFF.

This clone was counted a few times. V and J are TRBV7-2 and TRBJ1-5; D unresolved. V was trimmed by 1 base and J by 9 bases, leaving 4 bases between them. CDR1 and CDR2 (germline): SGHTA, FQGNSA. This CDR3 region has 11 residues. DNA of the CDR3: TGTGCCAGCAGCTTAGATACGCCCCAGCATTTT. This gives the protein CASSLDTPQHF.

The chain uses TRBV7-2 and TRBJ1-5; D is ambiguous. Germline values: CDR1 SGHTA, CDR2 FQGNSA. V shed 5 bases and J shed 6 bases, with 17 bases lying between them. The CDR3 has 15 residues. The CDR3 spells CASSLRAPTSQPQHF. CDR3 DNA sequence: TGTGCCAGCAGCCTACGGGCCCCAACGTCTCAGCCCCAGCATTTT.

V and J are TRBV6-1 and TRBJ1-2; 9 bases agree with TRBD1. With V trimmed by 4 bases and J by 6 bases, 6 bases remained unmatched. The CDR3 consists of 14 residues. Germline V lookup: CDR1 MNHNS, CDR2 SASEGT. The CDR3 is CASSVPGQGHGYTF. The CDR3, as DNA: TGTGCCAGCAGTGTGCCGGGACAGGGTCATGGCTACACCTTC.

CDR3 in DNA: TGTGCCAGCTCACAGAACATGCCGGGACAGGGGGCTTACGAGCAGTACTTC. This codes for CASSQNMPGQGAYEQYF. The V call is TRBV18, the J call TRBJ2-7, with 12 nucleotides matching TRBD1. V was pared by 4 bases and J by 4 bases, with 11 bases of the junction left unmatched. This CDR3 has 17 amino acids. Germline V gene sequence: CDR1 KGHSH, CDR2 LQKENI.

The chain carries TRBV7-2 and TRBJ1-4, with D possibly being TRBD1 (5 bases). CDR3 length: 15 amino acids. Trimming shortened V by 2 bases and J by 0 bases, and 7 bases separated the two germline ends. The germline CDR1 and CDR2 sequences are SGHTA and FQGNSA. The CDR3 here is CASSLQGSTNEKLFF. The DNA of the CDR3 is TGTGCCAGCAGCTTACAGGGTTCAACTAATGAAAAACTGTTTTTT.

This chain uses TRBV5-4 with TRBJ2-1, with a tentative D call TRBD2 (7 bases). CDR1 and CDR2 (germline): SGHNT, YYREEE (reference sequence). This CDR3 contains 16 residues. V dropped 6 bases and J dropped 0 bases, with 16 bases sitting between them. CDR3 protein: CASTPGGGVSYNEQFF. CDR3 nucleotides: TGTGCCAGCACCCCCGGAGGGGGGGTCTCCTACAATGAGCAGTTCTTC.

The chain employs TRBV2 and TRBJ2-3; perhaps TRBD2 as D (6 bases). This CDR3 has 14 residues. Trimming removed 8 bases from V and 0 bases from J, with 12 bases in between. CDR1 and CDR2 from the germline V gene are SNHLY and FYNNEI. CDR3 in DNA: TGTGCCAGCTGGCTAGCGCAGAGCACAGATACGCAGTATTTT. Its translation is CASWLAQSTDTQYF.